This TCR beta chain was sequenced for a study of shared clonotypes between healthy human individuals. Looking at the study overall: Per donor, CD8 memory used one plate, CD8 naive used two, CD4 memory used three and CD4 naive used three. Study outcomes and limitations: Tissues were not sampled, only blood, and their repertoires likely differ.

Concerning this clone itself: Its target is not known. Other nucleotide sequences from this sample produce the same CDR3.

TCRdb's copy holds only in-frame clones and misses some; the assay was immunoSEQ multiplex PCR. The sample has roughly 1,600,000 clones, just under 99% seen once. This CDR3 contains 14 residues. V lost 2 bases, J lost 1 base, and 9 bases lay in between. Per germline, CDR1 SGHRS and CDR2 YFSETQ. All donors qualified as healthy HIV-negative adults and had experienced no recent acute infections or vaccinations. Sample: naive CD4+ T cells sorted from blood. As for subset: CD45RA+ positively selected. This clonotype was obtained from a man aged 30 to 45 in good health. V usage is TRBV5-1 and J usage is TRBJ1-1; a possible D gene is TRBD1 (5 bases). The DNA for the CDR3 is TGCGCCAGCAGCTTCGGCAGGGAGAACACTGAAGCTTTCTTT. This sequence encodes CASSFGRENTEAFF.